This TCR beta chain came from a study of blood T cells in healthy people across ages (dated by TCRdb to the mid-2010s). Concerning the study at large: In model experiments, roughly one uniquely barcoded TCR beta cDNA molecule per two T cells was captured by template switching. Using deep sequencing normalized with unique cDNA molecular identifiers, the study measured how TCR beta repertoire diversity changes with age. The donors were divided into four age groups: young (average around 17 years), middle-aged (approximately 39), aged (about 56) and long-lived (82). To avoid experimental bias, donors of different ages were spread randomly across the sequencing lanes. Two additional independent replicas of 1 million unique cDNA reads from the same blood draw were analyzed for two donors (one aged 18 to 30 and one aged 80 or older).

This clonotype was picked up one time. Which antigen it targets is not known. The record has no base qualities; no much larger clone is one base away. One read alone makes for weak evidence. General study outcomes and caveats: Estimates of total diversity from one million sequenced T cells were regarded as lower bounds and underestimates. Conclusive comparison of naive and antigen-experienced compartments was prevented by the profiling of bulk unsorted PBMCs. Because donor CMV infection status was unknown, age-related changes in expanded clonotypes were potentially confounded. There was a strong correlation between observed TCR beta diversity and the percentage of naive T cells measured by flow cytometry. As age increased, observed TCR beta diversity per million T cells dropped in a roughly linear way, and a significant reduction was already evident by age 40. Compared with the aged group, the long-lived group had more naive CD4+ T cells, fewer expanded clones and increased TCR diversity, suggesting age selection.

The roughly 37 donors, aged roughly 6 to 100 years, were systemically healthy Caucasian individuals from Russia. Approximately 10 milliliters of peripheral blood were collected from each donor into EDTA-treated Vacutainer tubes. Ficoll-Paque density-gradient centrifugation was used to isolate PBMCs, with at least 6.5 million obtained per sample. Trizol reagent was used to extract total RNA from PBMCs, with at least 5 micrograms per sample. Naive CD45RAhigh/CD27high T cell percentages were measured by flow cytometry on a PBMC aliquot from every donor. From the cysteine through the phenylalanine, the CDR3 covers 14 amino acids. Only the CDR3 DNA stays, 42 bases, in frame from base 1. From the germline V gene (reference sequence), CDR1 is DFQATT and CDR2 is SNEGSKA. Relative to germline, V is 0 bases shorter and J is 5 bases shorter, with 14 bases between their ends. Library generation was performed with 5' RACE. The sample was run on an Illumina HiSeq 2500. A second PCR of roughly 7 to 11 cycles was performed with a sample-barcoded 5' primer and a J-beta primer mix. Each TCR beta cDNA molecule received a unique molecular identifier from a template-switch 5' adaptor carrying 12 random nucleotides. Each sample yielded at least 2.5 million CDR3-containing paired-end reads. The Mint cDNA synthesis kit, primed by a TRBC-specific oligonucleotide, was used to synthesize first-strand cDNA from all RNA. All cDNA was treated with uracil-DNA glycosylase and then went through a first 18-cycle PCR with the universal primers M1SS and BC2_uni_R. The paper's data handling went like this. Each sample was normalized by randomly selecting 1 million high-quality reads, each carrying a distinct molecular identifier. Reads sharing molecular identifiers were discarded rather than binned into consensus sequences. MiTCR, run with a Q25 quality threshold and the strictest error-elimination algorithm, handled CDR3 identification, clonotype clustering and error correction. A nonparametric unseen species model using Euler transformation provided a lower-bound estimate of total TCR beta diversity. TCRdb passed the public sequencing reads through fastp at Q25 and MiXCR, retaining productive beta sequences. Entries are consolidated by CDR3 protein sequence, retaining the most common genes and DNA. What appears here as the V and J calls and clone size reflects TCRdb's work, not the paper's. The sample profile shows approximately 800,000 distinct CDR3 sequences; less than 60% of them were found once. The ten largest account for 18% of the sample.

This TCR was recovered from a man older than 75 in good health. What was sequenced was blood. The chain is assembled from TRBV20-1 and TRBJ2-7; the D segment may tentatively be TRBD1 or TRBD2, each giving 6 matched bases. CDR3 sequence: CSAREGSGGHEQYF. The DNA sequence is as follows: TGCAGTGCTAGAGAGGGCTCCGGGGGCCACGAGCAGTACTTC.